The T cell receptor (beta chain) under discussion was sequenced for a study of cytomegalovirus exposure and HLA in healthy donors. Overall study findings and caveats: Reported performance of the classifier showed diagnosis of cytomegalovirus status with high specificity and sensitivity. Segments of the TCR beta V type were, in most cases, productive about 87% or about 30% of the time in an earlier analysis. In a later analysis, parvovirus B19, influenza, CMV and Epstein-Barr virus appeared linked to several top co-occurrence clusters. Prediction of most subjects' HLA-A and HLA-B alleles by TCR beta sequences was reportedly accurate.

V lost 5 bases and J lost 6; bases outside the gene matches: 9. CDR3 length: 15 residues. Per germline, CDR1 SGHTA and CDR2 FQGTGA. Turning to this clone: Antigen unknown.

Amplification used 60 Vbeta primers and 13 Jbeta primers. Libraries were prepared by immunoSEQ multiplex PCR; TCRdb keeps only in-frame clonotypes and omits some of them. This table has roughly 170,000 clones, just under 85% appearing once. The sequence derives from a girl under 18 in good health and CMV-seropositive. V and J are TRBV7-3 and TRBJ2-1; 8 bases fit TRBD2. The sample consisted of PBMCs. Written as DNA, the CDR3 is TGTGCCAGCAGCGTAATTAGCGGGGTTGGCAATGAGCAGTTCTTC. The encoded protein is CASSVISGVGNEQFF.